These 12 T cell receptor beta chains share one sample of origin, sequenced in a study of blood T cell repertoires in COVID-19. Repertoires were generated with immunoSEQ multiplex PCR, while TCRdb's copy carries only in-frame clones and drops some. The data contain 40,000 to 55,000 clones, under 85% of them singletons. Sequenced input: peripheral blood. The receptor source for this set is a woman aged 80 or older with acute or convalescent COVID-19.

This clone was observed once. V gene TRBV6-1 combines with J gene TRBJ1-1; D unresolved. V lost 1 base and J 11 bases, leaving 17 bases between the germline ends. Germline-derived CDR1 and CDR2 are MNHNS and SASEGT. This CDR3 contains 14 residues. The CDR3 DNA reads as TGTGCCAGCAGTGAAGGGGGAGGTGGTTATAGGGCTTTCTTT. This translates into CASSEGGGGYRAFF.

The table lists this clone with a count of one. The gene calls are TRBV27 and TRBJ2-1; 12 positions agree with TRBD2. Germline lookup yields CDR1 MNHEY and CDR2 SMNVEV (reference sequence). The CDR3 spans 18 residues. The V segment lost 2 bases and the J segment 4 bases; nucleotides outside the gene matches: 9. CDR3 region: CASSLNPSGRAGYNEQFF. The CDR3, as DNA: TGTGCCAGCAGTTTAAATCCTAGCGGGAGGGCCGGGTACAATGAGCAGTTCTTC.

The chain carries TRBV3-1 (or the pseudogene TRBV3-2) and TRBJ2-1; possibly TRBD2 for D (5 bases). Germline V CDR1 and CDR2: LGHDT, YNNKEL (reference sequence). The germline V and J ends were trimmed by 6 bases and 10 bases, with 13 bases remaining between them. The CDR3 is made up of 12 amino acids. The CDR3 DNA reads TGTGCCAGCAGATCAGCGGAAGACGAGCAGTTCTTC. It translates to CASRSAEDEQFF.

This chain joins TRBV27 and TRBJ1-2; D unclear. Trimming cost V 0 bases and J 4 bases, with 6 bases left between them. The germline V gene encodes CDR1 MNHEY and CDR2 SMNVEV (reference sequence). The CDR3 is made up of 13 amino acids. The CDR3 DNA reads TGTGCCAGCAGTTTATCTCCCAGCTATGGCTACACCTTC. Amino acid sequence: CASSLSPSYGYTF.

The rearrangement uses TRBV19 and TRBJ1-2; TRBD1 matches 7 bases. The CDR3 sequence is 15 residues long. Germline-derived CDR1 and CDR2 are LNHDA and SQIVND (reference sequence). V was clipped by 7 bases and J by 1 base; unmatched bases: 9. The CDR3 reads CASKPGTASNYGYTF. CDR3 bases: TGTGCCAGTAAACCGGGGACAGCGAGTAACTATGGCTACACCTTC.

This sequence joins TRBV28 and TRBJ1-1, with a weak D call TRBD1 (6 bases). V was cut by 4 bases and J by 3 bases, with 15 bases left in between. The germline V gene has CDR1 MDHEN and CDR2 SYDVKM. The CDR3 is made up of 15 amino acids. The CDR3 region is CASSSLTGTYTEAFF. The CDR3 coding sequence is TGTGCCAGCAGTTCTCTGACAGGTACTTACACTGAAGCTTTCTTT.

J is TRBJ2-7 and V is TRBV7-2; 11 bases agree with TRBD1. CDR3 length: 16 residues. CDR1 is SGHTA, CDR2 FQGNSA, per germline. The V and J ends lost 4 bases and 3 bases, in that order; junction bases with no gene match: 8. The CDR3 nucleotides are TGTGCCAGCAGCTCCTCAAGGACAGGGGGCCTCTACGAGCAGTACTTC. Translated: CASSSSRTGGLYEQYF.

CDR3 in amino acids: CASTSIGGTPPGNNQPQHF. The CDR3 region has the DNA TGTGCCAGCACCTCTATAGGGGGAACACCCCCAGGGAACAATCAGCCCCAGCATTTT. The chain uses TRBV28 and TRBJ1-5; D may be TRBD1 (6 bases). Germline V gives CDR1 MDHEN, CDR2 SYDVKM. The CDR3 is made up of 19 amino acids. The ends were cut back, 7 bases at V and 3 bases at J, with 28 bases in the middle.

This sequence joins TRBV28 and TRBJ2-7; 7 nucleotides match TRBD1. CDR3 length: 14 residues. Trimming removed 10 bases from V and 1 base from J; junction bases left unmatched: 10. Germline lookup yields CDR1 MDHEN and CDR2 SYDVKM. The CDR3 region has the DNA TGTGCCACCCAGCGAGGGACAGCATCCTACGAGCAGTACTTC. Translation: CATQRGTASYEQYF.

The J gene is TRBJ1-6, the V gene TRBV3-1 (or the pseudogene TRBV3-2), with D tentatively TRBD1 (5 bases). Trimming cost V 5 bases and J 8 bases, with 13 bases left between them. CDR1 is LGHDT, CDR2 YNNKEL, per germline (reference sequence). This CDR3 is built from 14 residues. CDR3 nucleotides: TGTGCCAGCAGCGCCACAGGAGCAGATTCACCCCTCCACTTT. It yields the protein CASSATGADSPLHF.

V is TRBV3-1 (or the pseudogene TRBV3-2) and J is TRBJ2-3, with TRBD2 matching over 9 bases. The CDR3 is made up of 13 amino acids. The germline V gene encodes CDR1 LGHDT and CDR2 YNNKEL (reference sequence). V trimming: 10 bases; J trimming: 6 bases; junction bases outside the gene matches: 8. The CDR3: CATSGVGQDTQYF. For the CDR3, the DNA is TGTGCCACTAGCGGGGTGGGTCAGGATACGCAGTATTTT.

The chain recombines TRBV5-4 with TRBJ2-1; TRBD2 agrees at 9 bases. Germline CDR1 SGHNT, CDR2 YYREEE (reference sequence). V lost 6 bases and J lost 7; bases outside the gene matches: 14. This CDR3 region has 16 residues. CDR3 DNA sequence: TGTGCCAGCAACATCCCGTTGGCGGGAGGGTGGAATGAGCAGTTCTTC. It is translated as CASNIPLAGGWNEQFF.